This T cell receptor (beta chain) was captured by sequencing in a study of cytomegalovirus exposure and HLA in healthy donors. Study-wide points: Most observed TCR sequences were rare, whereas some public TCRs were detected in many donors.

Here immunoSEQ multiplex PCR was the method, and the copy in TCRdb shows in-frame clones only, minus some. Among about 250,000 clones listed, over 75% were seen once. The ends were cut back, 5 bases at V and 7 bases at J, with 9 bases in the middle. Germline loops: CDR1 SGHTA, CDR2 FQGNSA. This CDR3 comprises 11 residues. Notes on this clone: Its antigen is undetermined.

The TCR sequence derives from a man aged 18 to 29 in good health and CMV-seropositive. The rearrangement joins TRBV7-2 to TRBJ2-7, with D unresolved. The sequencing input was PBMCs. The CDR3 reads CASSQYEEQYF. The CDR3 DNA reads TGTGCCAGCAGCCAGTACGAGGAGCAGTACTTC.